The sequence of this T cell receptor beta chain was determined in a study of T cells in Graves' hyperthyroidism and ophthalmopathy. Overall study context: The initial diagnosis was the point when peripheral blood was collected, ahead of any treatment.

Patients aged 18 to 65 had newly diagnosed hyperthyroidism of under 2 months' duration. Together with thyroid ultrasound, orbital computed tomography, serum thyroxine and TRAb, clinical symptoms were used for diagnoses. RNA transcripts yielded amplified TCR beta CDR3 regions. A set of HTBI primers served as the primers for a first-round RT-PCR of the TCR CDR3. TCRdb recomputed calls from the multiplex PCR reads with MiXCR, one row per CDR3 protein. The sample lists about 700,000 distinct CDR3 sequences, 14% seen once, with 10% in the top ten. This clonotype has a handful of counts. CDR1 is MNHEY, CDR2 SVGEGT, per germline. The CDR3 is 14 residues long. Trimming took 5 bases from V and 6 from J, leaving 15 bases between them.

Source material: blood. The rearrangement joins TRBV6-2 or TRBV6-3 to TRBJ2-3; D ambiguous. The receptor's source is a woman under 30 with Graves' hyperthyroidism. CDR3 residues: CASSSQPNPDTQYF. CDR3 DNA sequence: TGTGCCAGCAGTAGCCAACCTAATCCTGATACGCAGTATTTT.